These 22 T cell receptor beta chains originate from one sample sequenced in a study of CD8+ T cells in alopecia areata. cDNA serving as the sequencing template came from extracted, reverse transcribed RNA. The repertoire was sequenced with immunoSEQ multiplex PCR; TCRdb's copy has only in-frame clones and lacks some. The table has some 240,000 clones, about 53% seen once; the top ten hold around 0.44%. This material consisted of CD4+ T cells sorted from blood, taken at week 0. These receptor sequences come from a human donor with alopecia areata.

This clone has more than one count but fewer than ten. The V call is TRBV11-2, the J call TRBJ2-3; tentatively, D is TRBD2 (5 bases). CDR1 and CDR2 from the germline V gene are SGHAT and FQNNGV. The germline V and J ends were trimmed by 0 bases and 4 bases, with 17 bases remaining between them. CDR3 length: 17 residues. CDR3 loop: CASSLEGRPWRPDTQYF. The CDR3 coding sequence is TGTGCCAGCAGCTTAGAAGGTCGCCCCTGGAGGCCAGATACGCAGTATTTT.

Many counts were recorded for this clone. This chain uses TRBV9 with TRBJ2-7; 11 positions agree with TRBD2. V was clipped by 0 bases and J by 2 bases; unmatched bases: 4. The CDR3 length is 16 residues. In germline, CDR1 is SGDLS, CDR2 YYNGEE. The CDR3 DNA sequence: TGTGCCAGCAGCGTAGATGTGACTAGCGGGACCTACGAGCAGTACTTC. Residues: CASSVDVTSGTYEQYF. The variable domain in full, with the rest retrieved from reference TRBV9 and TRBJ2-7, is DSGVTQTPKHLITATGQRVTLRCSPRSGDLSVYWYQQSLDQGLQFLIQYYNGEERAKGNILERFSAQQFPDLHSELNLSSLELGDSALYFCASSVDVTSGTYEQYFGPGTRLTVT.

The chain couples TRBV7-9 to TRBJ2-7, with 12 nucleotides matching TRBD2. The trim removed 5 bases at V and 2 bases at J, leaving 4 bases unmatched. The germline CDR1 and CDR2 sequences are SEHNR and FQNEAQ (reference sequence). This CDR3 is 15 amino acids long. CDR3 DNA: TGTGCCAGCAGCCCCGGGACTAGCGGGCCCTACGAGCAGTACTTC. The encoded protein is CASSPGTSGPYEQYF.

This clone was counted a single time. The rearrangement uses TRBV29-1 and TRBJ1-2; D might be TRBD1 (6 bases). Germline V gene lookup returns CDR1 SQVTM and CDR2 ANQGSEA. The CDR3 has 14 residues. Trimming took off 3 bases at V and 8 bases at J, with 19 bases between the two ends. The CDR3 loop reads CSVDWAQGTYGYTF. CDR3 bases: TGCAGCGTTGATTGGGCCCAGGGGACGTACGGCTACACCTTC.

The J gene is TRBJ2-7, the V gene TRBV15; D unresolved. This CDR3 region has 16 residues. Germline assignment: CDR1 LNHNV and CDR2 YYDKDF (reference sequence). V lost 1 base and J lost 1, with 14 bases in between. The CDR3 region has the DNA TGTGCCACCAGCAGAGGGATTGGTAGTGGGTCCTACGAGCAGTACTTC. Translating gives CATSRGIGSGSYEQYF. Full variable domain (remainder filled in from reference TRBV15 and TRBJ2-7): DAMVIQNPRYQVTQFGKPVTLSCSQTLNHNVMYWYQQKSSQAPKLLFHYYDKDFNNEADTPDNFQSRRPNTSFCFLDIRSPGLGDTAMYLCATSRGIGSGSYEQYFGPGTRLTVT.

The genes are TRBV2 and TRBJ1-2; D gene uncertain. From germline, CDR1 is SNHLY and CDR2 FYNNEI. The V and J ends lost 0 bases and 5 bases respectively, with 10 bases between them. The CDR3 runs to 14 residues. This CDR3 reads CASSEALEGYGYTF. CDR3 nucleotide sequence: TGTGCCAGCAGTGAAGCGCTCGAAGGATATGGCTACACCTTC.

In its sample, this clone was seen once. The V and J genes are TRBV29-1 and TRBJ1-1; D not certain. The CDR3 loop spans 13 amino acids. Deletions cut 7 bases from V and 0 bases from J, with 12 bases between. The germline CDR1 and CDR2 sequences are SQVTM and ANQGSEA. The CDR3 protein is CSAKAPMNTEAFF. For the CDR3, the DNA is TGCAGCGCTAAGGCACCCATGAACACTGAAGCTTTCTTT.

CDR3: CASSGSTGYEQYF. The CDR3 coding sequence is TGTGCCAGCAGTGGCTCGACAGGGTACGAGCAGTACTTC. This chain connects TRBV2 to TRBJ2-7; 7 nucleotides align to TRBD1. The CDR3 is 13 residues long. V gave up 4 bases and J gave up 4 bases; unmatched junction bases: 4. CDR1 and CDR2 (germline): SNHLY, FYNNEI.

The V and J genes are TRBV29-1 and TRBJ2-5; possibly TRBD1 for D (6 bases). Germline lookup yields CDR1 SQVTM and CDR2 ANQGSEA. Between the trimmed V and J ends, which lost 7 bases and 5 bases, there was a span of 11 bases. The CDR3 extends over 11 amino acids. Here the CDR3 reads CSGGPGETQYF. The CDR3, as DNA: TGCAGCGGGGGGCCGGGGGAGACCCAGTACTTC.

The V gene is TRBV6-1, the J gene TRBJ2-5; the match to TRBD2 covers 13 bases. The germline gives CDR1 MNHNS, CDR2 SASEGT. J lost 5 bases, V lost 4 bases, and 7 bases had no gene match. CDR3 size: 16 residues. The CDR3 DNA reads TGTGCCAGCAGTGTCGGACTAGCGGGAGCGGGGGAGACCCAGTACTTC. As protein: CASSVGLAGAGETQYF.

This clone turned up a few times. The V gene is TRBV5-6, the J gene TRBJ1-2; D is uncertain. Trimming removed 5 bases at V and 5 bases at J, with 13 bases between. Germline V gene data show CDR1 as SGHDT and CDR2 as YYEEEE. The CDR3 runs 13 residues. The CDR3 reads CASRVGGEYGYTF. Here the CDR3 DNA reads TGTGCCAGCAGAGTAGGTGGGGAATATGGCTACACCTTC.

The gene calls are TRBV28 and TRBJ1-2; D is possibly TRBD1 (5 bases). Germline values: CDR1 MDHEN, CDR2 SYDVKM. The CDR3 is made up of 15 amino acids. V lost 3 bases and J lost 4, with 15 bases in between. CDR3 amino acids: CASSFRQSLLYGYTF. The CDR3 nucleotides read TGTGCCAGCAGTTTCCGACAGTCTTTGCTCTATGGCTACACCTTC.

This chain connects TRBV2 to TRBJ1-5; D gene unclear. This CDR3 region has 13 residues. Germline V gives CDR1 SNHLY, CDR2 FYNNEI. Trimming pared 6 bases from V and 0 bases from J, leaving 6 bases between. CDR3 loop: CASRDHSNQPQHF. CDR3 in DNA: TGTGCCAGCAGGGATCATAGCAATCAGCCCCAGCATTTT. The variable domain in full, completed from reference TRBV2 and TRBJ1-5, reads EPEVTQTPSHQVTQMGQEVILRCVPISNHLYFYWYRQILGQKVEFLVSFYNNEISEKSEIFDDQFSVERPDGSNFTLKIRSTKLEDSAMYFCASRDHSNQPQHFGDGTRLSIL.

The sample holds a few counts of this clone. The V and J genes are TRBV19 and TRBJ2-1; D assignment may be TRBD1 or TRBD2 (5 bases each). The CDR3 is 15 amino acids. V was pared by 8 bases and J by 5 bases, with 19 bases between. CDR1 is LNHDA and CDR2 is SQIVND in the germline V gene (reference sequence). The CDR3 bases are TGTGCCAGTTCCATAAGAGGGGAACTTAACAATGAGCAGTTCTTC. It yields the protein CASSIRGELNNEQFF. The whole variable domain, filled in from reference TRBV19 and TRBJ2-1, reads DGGITQSPKYLFRKEGQNVTLSCEQNLNHDAMYWYRQDPGQGLRLIYYSQIVNDFQKGDIAEGYSVSREKKESFPLTVTSAQKNPTAFYLCASSIRGELNNEQFFGPGTRLTVL.

The chain has TRBV7-2 and TRBJ1-1; D is uncertain. Trimming took 1 base from V and 1 from J, leaving 7 bases between them. The CDR3 spans 14 residues. Looked up from germline, CDR1 is SGHTA and CDR2 is FQGNSA. The DNA of the CDR3 is TGTGCCAGCAGCTTAGGAATCCGGAACACTGAAGCTTTCTTT. As protein: CASSLGIRNTEAFF.

On this clone: At one boundary the junction diverges from the germline segment, which might be a read error. The chain links TRBV6-5 to TRBJ1-1; D might be TRBD1 (6 bases). The CDR3 totals 11 residues. Germline CDR1 is MNHEY and CDR2 is SVGAGI. This CDR3 is CSSSGGQKAFF. CDR3 coding DNA: TGTTCCAGCAGTGGAGGACAGAAAGCTTTCTTT.

A few counts support this clone. This rearrangement joins TRBV7-3 to TRBJ1-1, with 7 bases aligning to TRBD1. V lost 5 bases and J lost 2; bases outside the gene matches: 11. Germline V gene data show CDR1 as SGHTA and CDR2 as FQGTGA. The CDR3 contains 16 residues. DNA for the CDR3: TGTGCCAGCAGCCCCCCCGGACAGGCAATAAACACTGAAGCTTTCTTT. Translating gives CASSPPGQAINTEAFF.

This clone was seen ten or more times. This chain joins TRBV4-2 and TRBJ2-7; the D gene could be TRBD1 or TRBD2 (5 bases each). In germline, CDR1 is LGHNA, CDR2 YNFKEQ. The CDR3 sequence is 15 residues long. The V gene lost 4 bases and the J gene lost 0 bases, with 13 bases spanning the gap. CDR3 bases: TGTGCCAGCAGCCGGGACCGTACTTCCTCCTACGAGCAGTACTTC. As protein: CASSRDRTSSYEQYF.

The V and J genes are TRBV2 and TRBJ1-5; a weak D match, TRBD1 (5 bases). CDR1 is SNHLY, CDR2 FYNNEI, per germline. With 6 bases removed from V and 1 base from J, the gap between germline ends came to 7 bases. The CDR3 is 13 amino acids. CDR3 residues: CASRTESNQPQHF. The DNA of the CDR3 is TGTGCCAGCAGGACAGAGAGCAATCAGCCCCAGCATTTT.

The chain has TRBV28 and TRBJ1-2, with TRBD1 as a possible D gene (5 bases). Trimming removed 6 bases from V and 5 bases from J, with 10 bases in between. The CDR3 contains 12 residues. Germline lookup yields CDR1 MDHEN and CDR2 SYDVKM. CDR3 nucleotide sequence: TGTGCCAGCAGACGACAGACTTATGGCTACACCTTC. It yields the protein CASRRQTYGYTF.

The chain is built from TRBV30 and TRBJ2-1, with 7 bases that match TRBD2. The CDR3 length is 15 residues. CDR1 GTSNPN and CDR2 SVGIG come from the germline V gene (reference sequence). V lost 2 bases and J lost 9; bases outside the gene matches: 13. The CDR3 sequence is CAWSQTPLARTEQFF. CDR3 nucleotides: TGTGCCTGGAGTCAGACCCCACTAGCGCGCACTGAGCAGTTCTTC.

The rearrangement joins TRBV30 to TRBJ1-1, with unresolved D. Germline CDR1 GTSNPN, CDR2 SVGIG (reference sequence). The CDR3 consists of 13 residues. Trimming shortened V by 2 bases and J by 6 bases, and 13 bases separated the two germline ends. The CDR3 nucleotides read TGTGCCTGGAGTTCCACACGGGCGTCTGAAGCTTTCTTT. As protein: CAWSSTRASEAFF.